A single T cell receptor beta chain is shown here with its context. The V gene end was trimmed by 1 base and the J gene end by 8 bases; junction bases not matched to a gene: 3. The CDR3 covers 13 residues. The germline CDR1 and CDR2 sequences are MDHEN and SYDVKM. PCR involved 60 Vbeta and 13 Jbeta primers. The protocol was immunoSEQ multiplex PCR, while the TCRdb copy is restricted to in-frame clones and leaves out a portion. The sample has roughly 86,000 clones, 65% seen once. These data are taken from a study of cytomegalovirus exposure and HLA in healthy donors. This TCR came from a woman aged 45-59 years in good health and CMV-seropositive. The chain is built from TRBV28 and TRBJ1-2; 8 bases map to TRBD1. The sequenced sample was PBMCs. CDR3 sequence reads: CASSLFRGRGYTF. The CDR3 DNA reads as TGTGCCAGCAGTTTATTCAGGGGGCGGGGCTACACCTTC.